The sequence of this TCR beta chain was determined in a study of patients and donors after allogeneic stem cell transplantation (dated by TCRdb to the early 2020s). This clonotype has only a few counts. Its recognized antigen is unknown. There are no base qualities to consult, and no much larger clone falls within one base. Libraries were constructed by RT-PCR. Instrument used: NextSeq 550. TCRdb itself trimmed the public reads at Q25 with fastp, ran MiXCR and retained productive beta chains. Each entry merges the rows of one CDR3 protein and shows their most common DNA and genes. For this sample there are more than 850,000 distinct CDR3 sequences; about a sixth appear just once. The biggest ten clones account for 6% of the sample. Sequenced input: blood, either unsorted or a sorted T cell fraction (not recorded which). The sequence was collected from a human donor who was either an allogeneic HSCT recipient or a stem cell or donor lymphocyte infusion donor (not recorded which). It is not recorded whose cells these are; they may come from a transplant donor.

The CDR3 corresponds to CSADRQVLTGELFF. The DNA sequence is given as TGCAGTGCCGACCGCCAGGTGCTGACCGGGGAGCTGTTTTTT. This chain is built from TRBV20-1 and TRBJ2-2, with no reliable assignment of the D segment. CDR1 is given as DFQATT and CDR2 as SNEGSKA, both from the germline V gene (reference sequence). At the junction V is shortened by 6 bases and J by 5 bases, with 16 bases in between. From the cysteine through the phenylalanine, the CDR3 covers 14 amino acids. Solely the CDR3 DNA is kept, with 42 bases framed from the first base.